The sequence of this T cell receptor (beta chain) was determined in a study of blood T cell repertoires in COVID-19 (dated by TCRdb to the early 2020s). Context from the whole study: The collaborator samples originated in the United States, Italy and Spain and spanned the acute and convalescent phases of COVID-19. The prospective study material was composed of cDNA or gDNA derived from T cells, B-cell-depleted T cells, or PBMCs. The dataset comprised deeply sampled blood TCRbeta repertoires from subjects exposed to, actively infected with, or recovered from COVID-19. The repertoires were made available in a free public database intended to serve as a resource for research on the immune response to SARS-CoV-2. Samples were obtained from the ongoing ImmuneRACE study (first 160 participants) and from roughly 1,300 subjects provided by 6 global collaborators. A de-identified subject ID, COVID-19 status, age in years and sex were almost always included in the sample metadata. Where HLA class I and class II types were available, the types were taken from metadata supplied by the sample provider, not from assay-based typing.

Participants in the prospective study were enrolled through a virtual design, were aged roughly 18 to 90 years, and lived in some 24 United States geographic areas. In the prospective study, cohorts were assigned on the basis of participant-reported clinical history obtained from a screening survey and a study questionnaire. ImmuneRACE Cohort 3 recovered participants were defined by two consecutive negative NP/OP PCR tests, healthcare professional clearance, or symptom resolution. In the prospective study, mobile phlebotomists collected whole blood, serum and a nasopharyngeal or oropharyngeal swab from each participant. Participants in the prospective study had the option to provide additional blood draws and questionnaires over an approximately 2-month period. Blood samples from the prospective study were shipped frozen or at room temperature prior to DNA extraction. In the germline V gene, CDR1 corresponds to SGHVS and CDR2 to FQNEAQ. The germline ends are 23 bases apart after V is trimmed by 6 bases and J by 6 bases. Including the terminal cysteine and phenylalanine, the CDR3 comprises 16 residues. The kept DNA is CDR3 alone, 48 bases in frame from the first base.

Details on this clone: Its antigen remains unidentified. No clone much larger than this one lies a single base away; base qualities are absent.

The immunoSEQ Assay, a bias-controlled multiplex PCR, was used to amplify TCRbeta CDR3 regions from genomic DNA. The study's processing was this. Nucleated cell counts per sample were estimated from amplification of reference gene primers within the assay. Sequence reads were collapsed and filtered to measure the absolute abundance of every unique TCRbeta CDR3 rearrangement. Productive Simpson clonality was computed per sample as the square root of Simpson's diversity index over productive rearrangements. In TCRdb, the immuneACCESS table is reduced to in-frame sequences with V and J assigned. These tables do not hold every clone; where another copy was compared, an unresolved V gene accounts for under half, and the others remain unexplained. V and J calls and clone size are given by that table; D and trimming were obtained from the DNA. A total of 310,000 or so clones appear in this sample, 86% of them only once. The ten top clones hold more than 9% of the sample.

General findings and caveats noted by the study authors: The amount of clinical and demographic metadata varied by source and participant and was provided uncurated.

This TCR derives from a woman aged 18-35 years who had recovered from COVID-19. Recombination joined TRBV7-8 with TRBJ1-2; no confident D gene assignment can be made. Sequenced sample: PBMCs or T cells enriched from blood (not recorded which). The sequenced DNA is TGTGCCAGCAGTCTCAGGCCCAATTTCCAAGGCGATGGCTACACCTTC. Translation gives CASSLRPNFQGDGYTF.